The present T cell receptor beta chain was sequenced within a study of T cell responses to AZD1222 COVID-19 vaccine. The data were produced by immunoSEQ multiplex PCR, yet TCRdb's version contains in-frame clones alone and is incomplete. There are about 120,000 clones in the sample; around 88% occur only once, and 4% to 6% lies in the top ten. Study-wide points: Spike-specific TCR breadth and depth rose after two AZD1222 doses.

Points on this clone: Its specificity is unknown.

This CDR3 contains 12 residues. Trimming cost V 8 bases and J 8 bases; bases outside gene matches: 7. Germline lookup yields CDR1 MDHEN and CDR2 SYDVKM. The chain is built from TRBV28 and TRBJ1-2, with 8 bases that match TRBD1. This clonotype was obtained from an adult in good health. This sample comprised peripheral blood, obtained on day 0 of AZD1222 vaccination. The CDR3 region has the DNA TGTGCCAGCTTAGGACAGGGTCGGGGCTACACCTTC. Its protein is CASLGQGRGYTF.